The next 6 T cell receptor beta chains were all read from a single sample in a study of blood T cell repertoires in COVID-19. This table comes from immunoSEQ multiplex PCR, and its TCRdb copy is limited to in-frame clones, with some not included. The top ten hold around 2% of the sample, which has roughly 220,000 clones, roughly 89% seen once. The sequenced sample consisted of peripheral blood. These receptor sequences come from a man aged 25 to 45 who had recovered from COVID-19.

This clone was seen only once. This chain links TRBV19 with TRBJ2-7, with 7 bases aligning to TRBD1. Looked up from germline, CDR1 is LNHDA and CDR2 is SQIVND (reference sequence). The CDR3 contains 14 residues. Unmatched junction bases numbered 7, after V lost 7 bases and J lost 1 base. CDR3 nucleotide sequence: TGTGCCAGTAAAACCGAGGGACAGTCCTACGAGCAGTACTTC. Its translation: CASKTEGQSYEQYF.

This clone was seen a handful of times. This chain uses TRBV2 with TRBJ1-2, with a possible D match to TRBD1 (5 bases). Per the germline V gene, CDR1 is SNHLY and CDR2 is FYNNEI. The CDR3 spans 16 residues. V was shortened by 5 bases and J by 8 bases, with 24 bases between the two germline ends. CDR3 DNA: TGTGCCAGCAGTCCAGACAGTGGGCCTACCGACGGCGGCTACACCTTC. This gives the protein CASSPDSGPTDGGYTF.

This clone was seen repeatedly, ten times or more. This chain uses TRBV6-1 with TRBJ1-2, with TRBD1 matching over 11 bases. Germline V gene lookup returns CDR1 MNHNS and CDR2 SASEGT. J lost 7 bases, V lost 1 base, and 5 bases had no gene match. The CDR3 sequence is 15 residues long. The CDR3 nucleotides read TGTGCCAGCAGTGAAGAGGGACAGGGGGTTGGTGGCTACACCTTC. The encoded protein is CASSEEGQGVGGYTF.

The V gene is TRBV7-9, the J gene TRBJ1-1; unclear D gene. This CDR3 contains 13 residues. Trimming left V 4 bases short and J 1 base short, with 7 bases between. Germline CDR1 SEHNR, CDR2 FQNEAQ (reference sequence). The CDR3 reads CASSSLGNTEAFF. CDR3 nucleotide sequence: TGTGCCAGCAGCTCCCTCGGGAACACTGAAGCTTTCTTT.

The V call is TRBV5-4, the J call TRBJ2-7, with D maybe TRBD1 (5 bases). The germline V and J ends were trimmed by 1 base and 5 bases, with 10 bases remaining between them. Germline CDR1 SGHNT, CDR2 YYREEE (reference sequence). The length of the CDR3 is 13 residues. CDR3 loop: CASSLRTIDEQYF. The CDR3 nucleotides are TGTGCCAGCAGCTTGCGGACAATAGACGAGCAGTACTTC. Together with reference TRBV5-4 and TRBJ2-7, the CDR3 gives the full variable domain: ETGVTQSPTHLIKTRGQQVTLRCSSQSGHNTVSWYQQALGQGPQFIFQYYREEENGRGNFPPRFSGLQFPNYSSELNVNALELDDSALYLCASSLRTIDEQYFGPGTRLTVT.

CDR3 amino acids: CASSPSGDRTGYTQYF. In DNA, the CDR3 is TGTGCCAGCTCACCGTCGGGAGACAGAACAGGCTATACGCAGTATTTT. The rearrangement uses TRBV18 and TRBJ2-3; D might be TRBD2 (6 bases). This CDR3 spans 16 amino acids. V was trimmed by 3 bases and J by 7 bases, leaving 20 bases between them. Germline CDR1 KGHSH, CDR2 LQKENI.